Sequencing of this T cell receptor beta chain was carried out in a study of T-cell memory formation after mild COVID-19. Overall study results and limits: CD8+ contracting clones occupied EMRA, while CD4+ ones occupied mainly CM and EM.

Concerning this clonotype itself: Its antigen is not identified.

TCRdb called the 5' RACE reads again in MiXCR, with one record for every CDR3 protein. The sample lists about 240,000 distinct CDR3 sequences, roughly 10% occurring once. This TCR was recovered from a man younger than 35 who had mild COVID-19 (a few samples of this study predate the infection). Cell type and time point are not known. The sequencing input was PBMCs or a T cell subset sorted from them (not recorded which).

The CDR3 DNA is TGCAGTGCTAGGCCTCCAAGCTTCTACGAGCAGTACTTC. Protein product: CSARPPSFYEQYF. The chain uses TRBV20-1 and TRBJ2-7; D remains unclear. The length of the CDR3 is 13 residues. Deletions cut 3 bases from V and 3 bases from J, with 12 bases between. The germline V gene encodes CDR1 DFQATT and CDR2 SNEGSKA (reference sequence).